This is a list of T cell receptor beta chains from one sample in a study of early T cells in non-severe SARS-CoV-2 infection. One entry per CDR3 protein, called by TCRdb with MiXCR from the 5' RACE reads. The sample records 45,000 to 55,000 distinct CDR3 sequences, 7% to 9% being singletons. The sequencing input was whole blood. Receptors were obtained from an adult who was a healthcare worker with PCR-confirmed SARS-CoV-2 infection or an uninfected control (not recorded which). Both conserved end residues are part of each CDR3. Fields, in order: clone size, CDR3 length, V gene, J gene, CDR3 protein. The size of a clone is reported for some rows only, either as once, few or many, or as a class for expanded clones.

clone_size: .
cdr3_length: 17
v_call: TRBV19
j_call: TRBJ2-7
cdr3_aa: CASSMTTDRGFTYEQYF

clone_size: many
cdr3_length: 15
v_call: TRBV7-9
j_call: TRBJ2-7
cdr3_aa: CASSSWDREGYEQYF

clone_size: many
cdr3_length: 14
v_call: TRBV6-1
j_call: TRBJ1-1
cdr3_aa: CASSRTLVNTEAFF

clone_size: many
cdr3_length: 13
v_call: TRBV12-3/TRBV12-4
j_call: TRBJ2-2
cdr3_aa: CAESISNTGELFF

clone_size: many
cdr3_length: 14
v_call: TRBV2
j_call: TRBJ1-1
cdr3_aa: CASSEPWGGTEAFF

clone_size: many
cdr3_length: 16
v_call: TRBV3-1
j_call: TRBJ1-5
cdr3_aa: CASSLSARAGNQPQHF

clone_size: many
cdr3_length: 15
v_call: TRBV3-1
j_call: TRBJ1-1
cdr3_aa: CASSQDPGGRLEAFF

clone_size: many
cdr3_length: 13
v_call: TRBV12-3/TRBV12-4
j_call: TRBJ1-1
cdr3_aa: CASSPRQGAEAFF

clone_size: few
cdr3_length: 14
v_call: TRBV2
j_call: TRBJ1-4
cdr3_aa: CASSQNNPNEKLFF

clone_size: .
cdr3_length: 14
v_call: TRBV3-1
j_call: TRBJ1-2
cdr3_aa: CASSRGQGEGGYTF

clone_size: .
cdr3_length: 16
v_call: TRBV24-1
j_call: TRBJ2-3
cdr3_aa: CATSDRLADSTDTQYF

clone_size: few
cdr3_length: 15
v_call: TRBV20-1
j_call: TRBJ2-6
cdr3_aa: CSARALGSGANVLTF

clone_size: few
cdr3_length: 12
v_call: TRBV5-6
j_call: TRBJ1-5
cdr3_aa: CASSLVEGPQHF

clone_size: few
cdr3_length: 15
v_call: TRBV20-1
j_call: TRBJ2-5
cdr3_aa: CSANGPEGGQETQYF

clone_size: many
cdr3_length: 13
v_call: TRBV12-3/TRBV12-4
j_call: TRBJ1-1
cdr3_aa: CASNRGDITEAFF

clone_size: few
cdr3_length: 15
v_call: TRBV29-1
j_call: TRBJ2-3
cdr3_aa: CSVSRTGEGTDTQYF

clone_size: few
cdr3_length: 15
v_call: TRBV7-8
j_call: TRBJ1-1
cdr3_aa: CASSLSAWVNTEAFF

clone_size: many
cdr3_length: 13
v_call: TRBV20-1
j_call: TRBJ1-1
cdr3_aa: CSAPGQINTEAFF

clone_size: many
cdr3_length: 15
v_call: TRBV6-6
j_call: TRBJ1-5
cdr3_aa: CASSYSNQGEQPQHF

clone_size: many
cdr3_length: 20
v_call: TRBV27
j_call: TRBJ2-3
cdr3_aa: CASSSLSRLLAGIGTDTQYF

clone_size: many
cdr3_length: 15
v_call: TRBV12-3/TRBV12-4
j_call: TRBJ2-7
cdr3_aa: CASSLAGRLPYEQYF

clone_size: few
cdr3_length: 15
v_call: TRBV28
j_call: TRBJ1-1
cdr3_aa: CASRGNRERRSEVFF

clone_size: many
cdr3_length: 11
v_call: TRBV28
j_call: TRBJ2-1
cdr3_aa: CASSLNNEQFF

clone_size: many
cdr3_length: 15
v_call: TRBV28
j_call: TRBJ2-7
cdr3_aa: CASSSPGQGVYEQYF

clone_size: many
cdr3_length: 11
v_call: TRBV29-1
j_call: TRBJ2-1
cdr3_aa: CSVDRGNEQFF

clone_size: .
cdr3_length: 13
v_call: TRBV7-2
j_call: TRBJ1-1
cdr3_aa: CASSLEVVTEAFF

clone_size: .
cdr3_length: 12
v_call: TRBV30
j_call: TRBJ2-7
cdr3_aa: CAWSGQGHEQYF

clone_size: .
cdr3_length: 17
v_call: TRBV4-3
j_call: TRBJ2-1
cdr3_aa: CASSQDRSSSYLNEQFF

clone_size: few
cdr3_length: 13
v_call: TRBV12-3/TRBV12-4
j_call: TRBJ1-1
cdr3_aa: CASKSQGYTEAFF

clone_size: .
cdr3_length: 10
v_call: TRBV20-1
j_call: TRBJ2-3
cdr3_aa: CSARTDTQYF

clone_size: .
cdr3_length: 11
v_call: TRBV12-3/TRBV12-4
j_call: TRBJ2-7
cdr3_aa: CASSAGGAGYF

clone_size: .
cdr3_length: 16
v_call: TRBV7-7
j_call: TRBJ2-3
cdr3_aa: CASSPGLAGFTDTQYF

clone_size: many
cdr3_length: 13
v_call: TRBV7-9
j_call: TRBJ1-2
cdr3_aa: CASSLGQVYGYTF

clone_size: many
cdr3_length: 13
v_call: TRBV20-1
j_call: TRBJ1-1
cdr3_aa: CSARGQAGTEAFF

clone_size: .
cdr3_length: 16
v_call: TRBV12-3/TRBV12-4
j_call: TRBJ2-3
cdr3_aa: CASSMIAGAITDTQYF

clone_size: .
cdr3_length: 18
v_call: TRBV20-1
j_call: TRBJ2-4
cdr3_aa: CSARGQIRIAGGKNIQYF

clone_size: many
cdr3_length: 17
v_call: TRBV18
j_call: TRBJ1-3
cdr3_aa: CASSPLGGKGPGNTIYF

clone_size: many
cdr3_length: 15
v_call: TRBV10-3
j_call: TRBJ1-2
cdr3_aa: CAISTLAGLPYGYTF

clone_size: many
cdr3_length: 14
v_call: TRBV10-3
j_call: TRBJ2-7
cdr3_aa: CAINPGQGVNEQYF

clone_size: many
cdr3_length: 16
v_call: TRBV5-1
j_call: TRBJ1-6
cdr3_aa: CASSLGTGNYNSPLHF

clone_size: few
cdr3_length: 13
v_call: TRBV29-1
j_call: TRBJ2-7
cdr3_aa: CSVAKGQGYEQYF

clone_size: many
cdr3_length: 13
v_call: TRBV7-6
j_call: TRBJ2-1
cdr3_aa: CASSLSEFNEQFF

clone_size: .
cdr3_length: 15
v_call: TRBV27
j_call: TRBJ2-7
cdr3_aa: CASSPYSDRSYEQYF

clone_size: .
cdr3_length: 13
v_call: TRBV5-4
j_call: TRBJ1-1
cdr3_aa: CAAYPLDSTEAFF

clone_size: .
cdr3_length: 15
v_call: TRBV20-1
j_call: TRBJ2-7
cdr3_aa: CSARPLAGGPYEQYF

clone_size: few
cdr3_length: 15
v_call: TRBV6-5
j_call: TRBJ1-1
cdr3_aa: CASSPVGRGPAEAFF

clone_size: .
cdr3_length: 14
v_call: TRBV28
j_call: TRBJ1-2
cdr3_aa: CASRWDRGNYGYTF

clone_size: .
cdr3_length: 16
v_call: TRBV3-2
j_call: TRBJ2-3
cdr3_aa: CASSQGVWLADGTQYF

clone_size: .
cdr3_length: 12
v_call: TRBV28
j_call: TRBJ2-2
cdr3_aa: CASWGVNGELFF

clone_size: .
cdr3_length: 15
v_call: TRBV5-5
j_call: TRBJ2-3
cdr3_aa: CASSLSLAGTDTQYF

clone_size: .
cdr3_length: 15
v_call: TRBV28
j_call: TRBJ1-1
cdr3_aa: CASSLAATGMAEAFF

clone_size: many
cdr3_length: 12
v_call: TRBV6-1
j_call: TRBJ1-2
cdr3_aa: CASSRSAYGYTF